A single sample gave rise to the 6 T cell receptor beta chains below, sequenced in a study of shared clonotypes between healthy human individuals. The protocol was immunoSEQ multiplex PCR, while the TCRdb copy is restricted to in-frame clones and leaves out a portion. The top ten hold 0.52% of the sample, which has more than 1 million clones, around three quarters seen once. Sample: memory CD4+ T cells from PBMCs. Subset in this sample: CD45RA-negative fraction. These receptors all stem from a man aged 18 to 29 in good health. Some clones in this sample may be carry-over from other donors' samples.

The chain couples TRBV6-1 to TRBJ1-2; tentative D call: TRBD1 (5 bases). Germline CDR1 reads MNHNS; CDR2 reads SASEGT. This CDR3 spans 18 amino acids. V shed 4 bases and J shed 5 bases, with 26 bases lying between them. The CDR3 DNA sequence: TGTGCCAGCAGTGGAGCCTTTATGGACACTCTCGTGAGATATGGCTACACCTTC. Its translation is CASSGAFMDTLVRYGYTF.

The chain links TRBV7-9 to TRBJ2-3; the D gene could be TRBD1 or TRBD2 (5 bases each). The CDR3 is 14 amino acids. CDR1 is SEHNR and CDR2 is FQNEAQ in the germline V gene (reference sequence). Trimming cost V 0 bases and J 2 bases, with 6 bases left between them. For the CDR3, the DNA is TGTGCCAGCAGCTTAGCAGGGACCACAGATACGCAGTATTTT. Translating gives CASSLAGTTDTQYF.

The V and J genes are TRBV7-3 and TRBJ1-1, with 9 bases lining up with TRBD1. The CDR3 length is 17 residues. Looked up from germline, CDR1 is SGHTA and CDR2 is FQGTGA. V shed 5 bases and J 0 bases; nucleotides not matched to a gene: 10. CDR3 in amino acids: CASSRRRTGVLNTEAFF. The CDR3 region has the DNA TGTGCCAGCAGCAGAAGGCGGACAGGGGTCTTGAACACTGAAGCTTTCTTT.

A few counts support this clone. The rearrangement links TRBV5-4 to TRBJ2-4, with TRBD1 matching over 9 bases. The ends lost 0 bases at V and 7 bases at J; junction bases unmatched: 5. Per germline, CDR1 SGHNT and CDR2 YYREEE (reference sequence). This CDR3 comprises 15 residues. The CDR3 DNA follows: TGTGCCAGCAGCTTGGAGACAGGGGGTCTGAACATTCAGTACTTC. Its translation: CASSLETGGLNIQYF.

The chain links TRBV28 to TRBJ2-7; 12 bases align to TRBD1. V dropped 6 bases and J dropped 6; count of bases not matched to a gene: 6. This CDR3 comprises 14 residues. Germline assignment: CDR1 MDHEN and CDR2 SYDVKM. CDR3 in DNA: TGTGCCAGCAGAGGGACAGGGGGCTTGCGCGAGCAGTACTTC. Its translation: CASRGTGGLREQYF.

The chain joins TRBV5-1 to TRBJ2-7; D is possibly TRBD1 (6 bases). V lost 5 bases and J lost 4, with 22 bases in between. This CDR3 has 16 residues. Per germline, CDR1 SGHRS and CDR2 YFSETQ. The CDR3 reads CASSSGQPSGIYEQYF. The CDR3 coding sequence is TGCGCCAGCAGTTCCGGACAGCCGAGTGGGATTTACGAGCAGTACTTC.